This T cell receptor beta chain was identified during a study of shared clonotypes between healthy human individuals. This CDR3 spans 16 amino acids. The ends were cut back, 5 bases at V and 4 bases at J, with 18 bases in the middle. Germline loops: CDR1 SGHVS, CDR2 FNYEAQ. The data were produced by immunoSEQ multiplex PCR, yet TCRdb's version contains in-frame clones alone and is incomplete. Among 400,000 to 600,000 clones listed, around 79% were seen once. Each of the donors was a healthy adult who was HIV-negative and had not had a recent acute infection or vaccination. V and J are TRBV7-6 and TRBJ2-1, with a tentative D call TRBD1 (5 bases). The sequenced material came from PBMCs. The clonotype was recovered from a woman in her thirties or forties in good health. Some clones in this sample may be carry-over from other donors' samples. The CDR3 spells CASSPRDSQPYNEQFF. The CDR3 bases are TGTGCCAGCAGCCCGCGCGACAGCCAACCTTACAATGAGCAGTTCTTC.